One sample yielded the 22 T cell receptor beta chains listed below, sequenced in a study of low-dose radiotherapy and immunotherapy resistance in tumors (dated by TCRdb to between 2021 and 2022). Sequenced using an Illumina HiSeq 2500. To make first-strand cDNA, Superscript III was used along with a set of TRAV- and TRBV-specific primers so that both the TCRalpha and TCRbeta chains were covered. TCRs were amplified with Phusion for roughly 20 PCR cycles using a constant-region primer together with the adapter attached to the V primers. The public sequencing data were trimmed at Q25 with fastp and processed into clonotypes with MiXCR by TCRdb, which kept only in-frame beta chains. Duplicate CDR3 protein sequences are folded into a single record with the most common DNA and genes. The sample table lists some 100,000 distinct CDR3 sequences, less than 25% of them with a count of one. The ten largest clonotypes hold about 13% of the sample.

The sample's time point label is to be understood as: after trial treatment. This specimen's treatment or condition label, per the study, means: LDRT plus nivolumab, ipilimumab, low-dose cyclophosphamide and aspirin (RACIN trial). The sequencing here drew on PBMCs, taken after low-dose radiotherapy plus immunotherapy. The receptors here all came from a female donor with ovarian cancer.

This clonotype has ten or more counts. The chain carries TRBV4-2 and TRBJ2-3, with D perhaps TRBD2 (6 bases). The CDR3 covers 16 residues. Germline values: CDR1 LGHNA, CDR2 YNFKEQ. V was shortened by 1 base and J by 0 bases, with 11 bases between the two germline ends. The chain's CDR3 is CASSQAGGYSTDTQYF. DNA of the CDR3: TGTGCCAGCAGCCAAGCTGGGGGGTACAGCACAGATACGCAGTATTTT.

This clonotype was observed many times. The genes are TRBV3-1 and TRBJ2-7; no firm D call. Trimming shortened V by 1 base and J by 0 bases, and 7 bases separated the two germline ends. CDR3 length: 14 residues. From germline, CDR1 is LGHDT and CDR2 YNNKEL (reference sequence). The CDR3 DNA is TGTGCCAGCAGCCAAGGATCGACCTCCTACGAGCAGTACTTC. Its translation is CASSQGSTSYEQYF.

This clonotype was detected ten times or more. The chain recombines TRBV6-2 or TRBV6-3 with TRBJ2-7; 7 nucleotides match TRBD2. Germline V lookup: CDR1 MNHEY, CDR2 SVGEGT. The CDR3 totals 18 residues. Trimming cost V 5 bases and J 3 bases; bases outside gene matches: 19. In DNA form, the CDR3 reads TGTGCCAGCAGTGAATGGGCTAGCGGCCCCGCGGGAGTCTACGAGCAGTACTTC. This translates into CASSEWASGPAGVYEQYF.

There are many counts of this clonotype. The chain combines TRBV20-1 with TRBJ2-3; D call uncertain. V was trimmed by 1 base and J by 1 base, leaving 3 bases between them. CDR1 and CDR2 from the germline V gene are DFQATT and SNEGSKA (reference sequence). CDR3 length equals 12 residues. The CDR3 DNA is TGCAGTGCTAGAGTCGGCACAGATACGCAGTATTTT. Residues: CSARVGTDTQYF.

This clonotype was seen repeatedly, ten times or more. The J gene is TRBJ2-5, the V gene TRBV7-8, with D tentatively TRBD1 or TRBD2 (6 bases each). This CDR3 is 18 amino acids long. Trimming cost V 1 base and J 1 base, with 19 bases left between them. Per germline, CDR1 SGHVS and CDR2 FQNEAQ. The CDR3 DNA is TGTGCCAGCAGCTTAGGTTTTGTGGGGGGCCGCTCCCAAGAGACCCAGTACTTC. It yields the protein CASSLGFVGGRSQETQYF.

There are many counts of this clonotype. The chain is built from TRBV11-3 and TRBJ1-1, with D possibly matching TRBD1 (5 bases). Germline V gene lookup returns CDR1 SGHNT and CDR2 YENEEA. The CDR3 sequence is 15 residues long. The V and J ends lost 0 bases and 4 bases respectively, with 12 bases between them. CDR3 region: CASSLDSGSGTEAFF. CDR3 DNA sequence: TGTGCCAGCAGCTTAGATTCAGGGTCGGGCACTGAAGCTTTCTTT.

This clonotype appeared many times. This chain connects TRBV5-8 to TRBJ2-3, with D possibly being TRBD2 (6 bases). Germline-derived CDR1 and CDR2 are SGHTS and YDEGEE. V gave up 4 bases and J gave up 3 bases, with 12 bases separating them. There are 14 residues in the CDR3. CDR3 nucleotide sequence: TGTGCCAGCAGCGAGGGGACTGGAACAGATACGCAGTATTTT. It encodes CASSEGTGTDTQYF. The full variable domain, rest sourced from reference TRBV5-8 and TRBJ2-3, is EAGVTQSPTHLIKTRGQQATLRCSPISGHTSVYWYQQALGLGLQFLLWYDEGEERNRGNFPPRFSGRQFPNYSSELNVNALELEDSALYLCASSEGTGTDTQYFGPGTRLTVL.

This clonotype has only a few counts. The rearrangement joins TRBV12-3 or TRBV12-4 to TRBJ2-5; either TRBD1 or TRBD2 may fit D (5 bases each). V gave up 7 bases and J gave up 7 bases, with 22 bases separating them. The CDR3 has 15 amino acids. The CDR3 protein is CASTTSGPQSGTQYF. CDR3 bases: TGTGCCAGCACCACTTCGGGACCCCAATCGGGGACCCAGTACTTC.

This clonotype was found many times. CDR3 in amino acids: CASTPYSGGRGGYTF. The CDR3 region has the DNA TGTGCCAGCACCCCTTATAGCGGGGGGCGCGGTGGCTACACCTTC. The V gene is TRBV12-3 or TRBV12-4, the J gene TRBJ1-2; tentatively, D is TRBD1 (6 bases). V was clipped by 7 bases and J by 7 bases, with 22 bases between them. The CDR3 loop spans 15 amino acids.

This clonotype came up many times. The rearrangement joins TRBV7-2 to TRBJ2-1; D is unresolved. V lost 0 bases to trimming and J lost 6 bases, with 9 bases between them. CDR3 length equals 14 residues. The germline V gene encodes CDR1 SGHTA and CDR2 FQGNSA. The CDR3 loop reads CASSLAPGPNEQFF. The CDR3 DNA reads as TGTGCCAGCAGCTTAGCGCCCGGGCCCAATGAGCAGTTCTTC.

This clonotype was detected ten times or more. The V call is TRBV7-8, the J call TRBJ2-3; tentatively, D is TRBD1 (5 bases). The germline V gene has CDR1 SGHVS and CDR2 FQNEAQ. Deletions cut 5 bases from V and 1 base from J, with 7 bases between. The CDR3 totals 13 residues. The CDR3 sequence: CASSPQGTDTQYF. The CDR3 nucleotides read TGTGCCAGCAGCCCACAGGGCACAGATACGCAGTATTTT.

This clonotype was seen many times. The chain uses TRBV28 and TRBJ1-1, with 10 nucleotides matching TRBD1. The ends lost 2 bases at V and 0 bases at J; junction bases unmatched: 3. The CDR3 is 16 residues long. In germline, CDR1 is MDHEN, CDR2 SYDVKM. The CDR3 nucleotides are TGTGCCAGCAGTTTACGGGACAGGGGAATGAACACTGAAGCTTTCTTT. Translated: CASSLRDRGMNTEAFF.

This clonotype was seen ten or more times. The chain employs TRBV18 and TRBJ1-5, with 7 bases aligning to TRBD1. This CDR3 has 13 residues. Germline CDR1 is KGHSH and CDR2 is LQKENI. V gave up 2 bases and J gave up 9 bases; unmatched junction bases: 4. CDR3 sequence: CASSPDRVSPQHF. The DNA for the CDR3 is TGTGCCAGCTCACCAGACAGGGTTTCGCCCCAGCATTTT.

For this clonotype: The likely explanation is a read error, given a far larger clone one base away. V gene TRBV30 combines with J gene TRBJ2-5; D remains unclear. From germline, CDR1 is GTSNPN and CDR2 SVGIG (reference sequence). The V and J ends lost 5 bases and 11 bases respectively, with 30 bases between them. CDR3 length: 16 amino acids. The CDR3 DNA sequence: TGTGCCTGGGCCCCCGGCGCCAGGCCGCCCTACAATGAGCAGTACTTC. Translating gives CAWAPGARPPYNEQYF.

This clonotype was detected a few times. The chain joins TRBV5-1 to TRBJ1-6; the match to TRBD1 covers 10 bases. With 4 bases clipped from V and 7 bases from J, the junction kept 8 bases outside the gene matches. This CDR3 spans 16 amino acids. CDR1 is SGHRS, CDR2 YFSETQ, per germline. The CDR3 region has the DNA TGCGCCAGCAGCGGCGGCCTGGACAGGGGGAATTCACCCCTCCACTTT. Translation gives CASSGGLDRGNSPLHF.

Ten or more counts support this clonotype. The CDR3 reads CASRPGDRENQPQHF. The CDR3 nucleotides read TGTGCCAGCAGGCCGGGGGACAGGGAGAATCAGCCCCAGCATTTT. The gene calls are TRBV28 and TRBJ1-5; 9 bases align to TRBD1. Germline V gene data show CDR1 as MDHEN and CDR2 as SYDVKM. V dropped 6 bases and J dropped 4; count of bases not matched to a gene: 7. The CDR3 spans 15 residues.

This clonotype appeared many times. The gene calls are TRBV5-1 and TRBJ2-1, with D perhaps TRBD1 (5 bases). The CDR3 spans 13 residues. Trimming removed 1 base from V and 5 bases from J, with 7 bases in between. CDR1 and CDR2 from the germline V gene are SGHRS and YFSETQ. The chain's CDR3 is CASSLQGDNEQFF. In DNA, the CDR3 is TGCGCCAGCAGCTTGCAAGGGGACAATGAGCAGTTCTTC.

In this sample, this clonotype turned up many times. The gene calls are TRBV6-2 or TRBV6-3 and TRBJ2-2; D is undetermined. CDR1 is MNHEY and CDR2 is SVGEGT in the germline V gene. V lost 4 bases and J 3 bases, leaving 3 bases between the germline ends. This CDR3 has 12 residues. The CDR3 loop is CASSWDTGELFF. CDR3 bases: TGTGCCAGCAGTTGGGACACCGGGGAGCTGTTTTTT.

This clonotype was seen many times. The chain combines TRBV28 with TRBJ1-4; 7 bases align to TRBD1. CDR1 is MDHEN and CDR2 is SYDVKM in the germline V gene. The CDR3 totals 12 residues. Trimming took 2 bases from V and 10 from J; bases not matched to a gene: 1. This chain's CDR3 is CASSLRGRKLFF. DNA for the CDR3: TGTGCCAGCAGTTTAAGGGGGCGAAAACTGTTTTTT.

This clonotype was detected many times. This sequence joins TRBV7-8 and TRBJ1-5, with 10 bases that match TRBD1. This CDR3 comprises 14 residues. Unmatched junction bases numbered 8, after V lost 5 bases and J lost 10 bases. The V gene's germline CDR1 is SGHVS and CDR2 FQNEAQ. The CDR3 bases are TGTGCCAGCAGCCTGGACAGGGGGTTTCAACCCCAGCATTTT. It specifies CASSLDRGFQPQHF.

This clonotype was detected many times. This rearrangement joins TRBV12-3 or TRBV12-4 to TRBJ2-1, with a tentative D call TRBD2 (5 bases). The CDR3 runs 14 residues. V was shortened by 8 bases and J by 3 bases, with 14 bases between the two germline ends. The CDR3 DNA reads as TGTGCCAGCCAGGACGGGGTCCTCTACAATGAGCAGTTCTTC. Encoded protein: CASQDGVLYNEQFF.

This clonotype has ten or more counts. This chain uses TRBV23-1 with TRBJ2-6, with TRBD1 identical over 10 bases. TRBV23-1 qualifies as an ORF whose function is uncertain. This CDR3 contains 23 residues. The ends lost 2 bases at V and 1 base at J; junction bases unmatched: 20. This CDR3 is CASSQNDRDRGFKRRSGANVLTF. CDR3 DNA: TGCGCCAGCAGTCAAAACGACCGGGACAGGGGATTCAAGAGGAGATCTGGGGCCAACGTCCTGACTTTC.